The 31 T cell receptor beta chains presented below share a single source sample, sequenced in a study of blood T cells in healthy people across ages. Through a sample-barcoded 5' primer and a J-beta primer mix, a second PCR was run for about 6 to 11 cycles. In TCRdb, the 5' RACE reads were re-called with MiXCR into one record per CDR3 protein. The data show about 650,000 distinct CDR3 sequences, about 30% seen once. The sequencing input was blood. These receptors were obtained from an elderly woman in good health.

As for this clonotype: A read error may be the cause here, since a much bigger clone is one base away. V gene TRBV7-2 combines with J gene TRBJ2-5; 8 bases match TRBD2. Germline V gene sequence: CDR1 SGHTA, CDR2 FQGNSA. The trim removed 3 bases at V and 11 bases at J, leaving 14 bases unmatched. The CDR3 loop spans 15 amino acids. The CDR3 DNA reads as TGTGCCAGCAGCTTCCCCTTAGCGGGAAACAATGAGCAGTACTTC. Its protein product is CASSFPLAGNNEQYF.

In DNA form, the CDR3 reads TGCGCCAGCAGCCCCCTGATCGTATTCGACAATGAGCAGTTCTTC. This encodes CASSPLIVFDNEQFF. This chain connects TRBV4-1 to TRBJ2-1, with D unclear. This CDR3 is 15 amino acids long. Per germline, CDR1 MGHRA and CDR2 YSYEKL. Trimming pared 4 bases from V and 5 bases from J, leaving 15 bases between.

The J gene is TRBJ2-1, the V gene TRBV20-1, with D tentatively TRBD1 or TRBD2 (7 bases each). V gave up 5 bases and J gave up 7 bases, with 21 bases separating them. CDR1 DFQATT and CDR2 SNEGSKA come from the germline V gene (reference sequence). The CDR3 is made up of 15 amino acids. The DNA of the CDR3 is TGCAGTGCTGTCAGGGGGGGAGGGCTAGGAAATGAGCAGTTCTTC. Its translation is CSAVRGGGLGNEQFF.

The chain couples TRBV7-3 to TRBJ2-7, with a weak D call TRBD1 (7 bases). Germline CDR1 is SGHTA and CDR2 is FQGTGA. V was shortened by 2 bases and J by 7 bases, with 18 bases between the two germline ends. There are 15 residues in the CDR3. CDR3 sequence (DNA): TGTGCCAGCAGCTTATCCAGGGGGGCCTACAATGAGCAGTACTTC. It specifies CASSLSRGAYNEQYF.

This clonotype was observed many times. The chain is built from TRBV6-2 or TRBV6-3 and TRBJ1-2; the D is unclear. V lost 2 bases to trimming and J lost 8 bases, with 9 bases between them. This CDR3 has 12 amino acids. Germline CDR1 is MNHEY and CDR2 is SVGEGT. CDR3 nucleotide sequence: TGTGCCAGCAGTTACCCCGCCAACGGCTACACCTTC. Translating gives CASSYPANGYTF.

This clonotype showed up many times. V gene TRBV29-1 combines with J gene TRBJ2-3; D possibly uses TRBD1 or TRBD2 (5 bases each). V was cut by 7 bases and J by 6 bases, with 20 bases left in between. The CDR3 has 14 residues. CDR1 and CDR2 (germline): SQVTM, ANQGSEA. The CDR3 reads CSALPGTPGDTQYF. CDR3 in DNA: TGCAGCGCCCTGCCCGGGACCCCAGGGGATACGCAGTATTTT.

The gene calls are TRBV7-2 and TRBJ2-5, with a possible D match to TRBD2 (5 bases). Germline V gene sequence: CDR1 SGHTA, CDR2 FQGNSA. This CDR3 contains 14 residues. Trimming stripped 7 bases from V and 9 bases from J, with 21 bases between. The CDR3 bases are TGTGCCAGCATCGAGACCGCCGAGCAGGAGGCCCAGTACTTC. Residues: CASIETAEQEAQYF.

This clonotype was counted a few times. The rearrangement links TRBV5-1 to TRBJ2-7; D perhaps matches TRBD1 (6 bases). Trimming took off 0 bases at V and 8 bases at J, with 15 bases between the two ends. The CDR3 totals 14 residues. The V gene's germline CDR1 is SGHRS and CDR2 YFSETQ. CDR3 sequence: CASSLEGDRNQQYF. The CDR3 nucleotides read TGCGCCAGCAGCTTGGAAGGAGACAGGAACCAGCAGTACTTC.

This clonotype was found many times. The chain couples TRBV5-1 to TRBJ2-1; 11 nucleotides align to TRBD2. CDR1 and CDR2 from the germline V gene are SGHRS and YFSETQ. This CDR3 has 17 amino acids. Trimming at V came to 0 bases and at J to 8 bases, leaving 10 bases not matched to a gene. The CDR3 reads CASSLVVLAGVLDEQFF. For the CDR3, the DNA is TGCGCCAGCAGCTTGGTGGTACTAGCGGGGGTCTTGGATGAGCAGTTCTTC.

This clonotype came up many times. V usage is TRBV7-9 and J usage is TRBJ2-7, with 8 positions matching TRBD2. The J segment lost 2 bases and the V segment lost 10 bases, leaving 7 bases of the junction unmatched. This CDR3 spans 13 amino acids. Germline-derived CDR1 and CDR2 are SEHNR and FQNEAQ (reference sequence). The CDR3 protein is CATGAGATYEQYF. The DNA of the CDR3 is TGTGCCACCGGAGCGGGGGCCACCTACGAGCAGTACTTC.

This clonotype was picked up many times. The chain carries TRBV12-3 or TRBV12-4 and TRBJ2-7; 9 bases align to TRBD1. V lost 6 bases, J lost 2 bases, and 5 bases stayed unmatched. CDR3 size: 14 residues. The CDR3 bases are TGTGCCAGCAGATCCGGGACAGGGACCTACGAGCAGTACTTC. It specifies CASRSGTGTYEQYF.

Remarks on this clonotype: A much larger clone lies one base from this, so it may be a read error. The genes are TRBV4-1 and TRBJ2-5; 7 bases fit TRBD2. There are 16 residues in the CDR3. With 2 bases clipped from V and 2 bases from J, the junction kept 8 bases outside the gene matches. Germline CDR1 and CDR2: MGHRA and YSYEKL. Here the CDR3 DNA reads TGCGCCAGCAGCCAAAATCCTAGCGGACCTCAAGAGACCCAGTACTTC. Amino acid sequence: CASSQNPSGPQETQYF.

This clonotype occurred many times. The chain employs TRBV29-1 and TRBJ2-1; 9 nucleotides line up with TRBD2. J was trimmed by 7 bases and V by 1 base; bases with no gene match: 11. Germline V gene sequence: CDR1 SQVTM, CDR2 ANQGSEA. There are 16 residues in the CDR3. The CDR3 loop reads CSVEGGAGGKLNEQFF. CDR3 coding DNA: TGCAGCGTTGAAGGAGGGGCGGGGGGGAAATTGAATGAGCAGTTCTTC.

This clonotype showed up many times. The chain is built from TRBV12-3 or TRBV12-4 and TRBJ1-2; D is unclear. The CDR3 loop spans 11 amino acids. Trimming took off 4 bases at V and 6 bases at J, with 6 bases between the two ends. The DNA of the CDR3 is TGTGCCAGCAGTTCCCTCGATGGCTACACCTTC. This encodes CASSSLDGYTF.

This clonotype was seen a few times. Possible read error: a much larger clone is one base away. The V call is TRBV7-7, the J call TRBJ2-6; possible D gene TRBD1, 5 bases. The CDR3 consists of 13 residues. The germline gives CDR1 SSHAT, CDR2 FNYEAQ (reference sequence). The chain's CDR3 is CAAGSAGANVRTF. As DNA, the CDR3 is TGTGCCGCCGGGTCGGCTGGGGCCAACGTCCGGACTTTC.

This clonotype was observed a handful of times. V and J are TRBV20-1 and TRBJ2-3; D is possibly TRBD1 (6 bases). The CDR3 extends over 15 amino acids. Germline V lookup: CDR1 DFQATT, CDR2 SNEGSKA (reference sequence). V lost 6 bases to trimming and J lost 2 bases, with 18 bases between them. This chain's CDR3 is CSAVPPGHTTDTQYF. The DNA of the CDR3 is TGCAGTGCCGTTCCCCCGGGACACACCACAGATACGCAGTATTTT.

This clonotype was found many times. DNA for the CDR3: TGTGCCAGCAGCCCCACGGGGGCCGCTCCCTACGAGCAGTACTTC. Translating it yields CASSPTGAAPYEQYF. This chain joins TRBV7-2 and TRBJ2-7; D is tentatively TRBD1 or TRBD2 (6 bases each). The germline V and J ends were trimmed by 5 bases and 2 bases, with 16 bases remaining between them. CDR3 length equals 15 residues. Germline-derived CDR1 and CDR2 are SGHTA and FQGNSA. The full variable domain, in which reference TRBV7-2 and TRBJ2-7 provide the parts outside the CDR3, is GAGVSQSPSNKVTEKGKDVELRCDPISGHTALYWYRQSLGQGLEFLIYFQGNSAPDKSGLPSDRFSAERTGGSVSTLTIQRTQQEDSAVYLCASSPTGAAPYEQYFGPGTRLTVT.

This clonotype was counted ten times or more. This chain uses TRBV12-3 or TRBV12-4 with TRBJ1-5; the match to TRBD1 covers 8 bases. This CDR3 spans 15 amino acids. V was pared by 7 bases and J by 4 bases, with 9 bases of the junction left unmatched. The CDR3 protein is CASKTGTGRNQPQHF. CDR3 DNA sequence: TGTGCCAGCAAAACCGGGACAGGAAGAAATCAGCCCCAGCATTTT.

Details on this clonotype: A single base separates this from a much larger clone, so it may be a read error. The V call is TRBV28, the J call TRBJ2-5; a weak D match, TRBD1 (5 bases). The DNA end lines up better with TRBJ2-7; the J call may be wrong. The CDR3 covers 15 residues. Germline V gene data show CDR1 as MDHEN and CDR2 as SYDVKM. In nucleotides, the CDR3 is TGTACCAGCAGTTTATTCGGTATTGGGGCATCCGAGCAGTACTTC. Its translation is CTSSLFGIGASEQYF.

The chain uses TRBV3-1 and TRBJ2-3, with D possibly being TRBD2 (5 bases). This CDR3 contains 14 residues. Trimming removed 4 bases from V and 4 bases from J, with 12 bases in between. CDR1 is LGHDT and CDR2 is YNNKEL in the germline V gene (reference sequence). This CDR3 is CASSLRTGADTQYF. The CDR3, as DNA: TGTGCCAGCAGCCTGAGGACTGGCGCAGATACGCAGTATTTT.

About this clonotype itself: A much larger clone is a single base away; this may be a read error. The chain links TRBV7-2 to TRBJ2-3; the D gene is possibly TRBD2 (6 bases). The germline V and J ends were trimmed by 1 base and 0 bases, with 11 bases remaining between them. Germline loops: CDR1 SGHTA, CDR2 FQGNSA. The CDR3 is 16 amino acids. CDR3 DNA: TGTGCCAGCAGCTTAGGTGGGGGGAGGAGCACAGATACGCAGTATTTT. It translates to CASSLGGGRSTDTQYF.

This chain joins TRBV7-9 and TRBJ2-4; TRBD1 matches at 9 bases. The trim removed 5 bases at V and 5 bases at J, leaving 7 bases unmatched. The germline V gene encodes CDR1 SEHNR and CDR2 FQNEAQ (reference sequence). There are 15 residues in the CDR3. Here the CDR3 DNA reads TGTGCCAGCAGCCGCCGGGACAGGGAAGAAAACATTCAGTACTTC. It encodes CASSRRDREENIQYF.

This clonotype was recorded at least ten times. The chain links TRBV29-1 to TRBJ2-1; a possible D gene is TRBD2 (5 bases). Germline CDR1 SQVTM, CDR2 ANQGSEA. V gave up 3 bases and J gave up 6 bases, with 18 bases separating them. The CDR3 runs to 15 residues. DNA of the CDR3: TGCAGCGTTGATGACCCCCGGGGTGTTCGCAATGAGCAGTTCTTC. This gives the protein CSVDDPRGVRNEQFF.

This clonotype has ten or more counts. This may be a read error, as it is one base from a much larger clone. V and J are TRBV5-1 and TRBJ2-1; TRBD1 aligns across 12 bases. CDR3 length: 15 amino acids. The V and J ends lost 0 bases and 8 bases, in that order; junction bases with no gene match: 3. The germline CDR1 and CDR2 sequences are SGHRS and YFSETQ. CDR3 DNA: TGCGCCAGCAGCTTGGGGGGACAGGGGGCACATGAGCAGTTCTTC. This encodes CASSLGGQGAHEQFF.

The chain couples TRBV5-1 to TRBJ2-2; 8 nucleotides line up with TRBD1. Losses at the gene ends were 4 bases for V and 6 bases for J; bases not matched to a gene: 8. CDR3 length: 15 residues. Germline CDR1 SGHRS, CDR2 YFSETQ. In DNA form, the CDR3 reads TGCGCCAGCAGCCCGACAGGGGCGGGTTCCGGGGAGCTGTTTTTT. Translating it yields CASSPTGAGSGELFF.

This clonotype was seen at least ten times. The CDR3 loop reads CASSLTAGRNYGYTF. CDR3 in DNA: TGTGCCAGCTCCCTCACGGCAGGGCGGAACTATGGCTACACCTTC. The gene calls are TRBV9 and TRBJ1-2, with a tentative D call TRBD1 (5 bases). V dropped 7 bases and J dropped 2 bases, with 18 bases sitting between them. CDR1 and CDR2 from the germline V gene are SGDLS and YYNGEE. The CDR3 covers 15 residues.

V is TRBV6-5 and J is TRBJ2-2, with 11 bases fitting TRBD2. Germline CDR1 MNHEY, CDR2 SVGAGI. The CDR3 extends over 17 amino acids. After removal of 3 bases from V and 0 bases from J, the junction contained 3 bases not matched to a gene. The CDR3 nucleotides read TGTGCCAGCAGTTATAATAGCGGGGGGGCGAACACCGGGGAGCTGTTTTTT. Its translation is CASSYNSGGANTGELFF.

This clonotype was detected only a few times. This may be a read error, as it is one base from a much larger clone. V usage is TRBV6-2 or TRBV6-3 and J usage is TRBJ2-5; unclear D gene. Germline assignment: CDR1 MNHEY and CDR2 SVGEGT. The germline V and J ends were trimmed by 2 bases and 11 bases, with 12 bases remaining between them. This CDR3 region has 12 residues. CDR3 DNA: TGTGCCAGCAGTTACGGGTGGGATGAGCAGTACTTC. This gives the protein CASSYGWDEQYF.

In regard to this clonotype: A much larger clonotype is one base distant, so this may be a read error. This chain joins TRBV5-5 and TRBJ2-6; no firm D call. Germline CDR1 reads SGHKS; CDR2 reads YYEKEE (reference sequence). The CDR3 extends over 16 amino acids. Trimming shortened V by 2 bases and J by 0 bases, and 9 bases separated the two germline ends. DNA for the CDR3: TGTGCCAGCAGCTTTATAGTGTTCTCTGGGGCCAACGTCCTGACTTTC. Translation: CASSFIVFSGANVLTF.

V gene TRBV12-3 or TRBV12-4 combines with J gene TRBJ1-5, with D tentatively TRBD1 (6 bases). Trimming left V 6 bases short and J 4 bases short, with 16 bases between. The CDR3 covers 15 residues. The CDR3 loop reads CASRSGTSENQPQHF. DNA for the CDR3: TGTGCCAGCAGATCCGGGACATCTGAAAATCAGCCCCAGCATTTT.

CDR3 loop: CASSESSGGFYNEQFF. The CDR3 nucleotides read TGTGCCAGCAGTGAAAGTAGCGGGGGATTCTACAATGAGCAGTTCTTC. The rearrangement joins TRBV2 to TRBJ2-1; TRBD2 matches 9 bases. The CDR3 has 16 amino acids. Germline CDR1 SNHLY, CDR2 FYNNEI. The V gene end was trimmed by 2 bases and the J gene end by 3 bases; junction bases not matched to a gene: 5.